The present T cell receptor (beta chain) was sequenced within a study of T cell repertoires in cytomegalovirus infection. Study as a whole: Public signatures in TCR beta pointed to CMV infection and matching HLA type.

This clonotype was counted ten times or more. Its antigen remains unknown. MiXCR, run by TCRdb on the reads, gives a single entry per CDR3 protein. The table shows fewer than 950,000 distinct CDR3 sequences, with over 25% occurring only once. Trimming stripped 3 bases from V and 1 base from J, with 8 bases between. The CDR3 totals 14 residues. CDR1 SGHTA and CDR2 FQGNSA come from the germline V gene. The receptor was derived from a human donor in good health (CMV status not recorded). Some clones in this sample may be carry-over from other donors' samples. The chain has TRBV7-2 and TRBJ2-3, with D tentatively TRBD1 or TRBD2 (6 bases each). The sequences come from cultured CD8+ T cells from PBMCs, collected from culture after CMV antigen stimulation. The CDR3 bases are TGTGCCAGCAGCTTCGGGGGCGGCACAGATACGCAGTATTTT. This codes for CASSFGGGTDTQYF.